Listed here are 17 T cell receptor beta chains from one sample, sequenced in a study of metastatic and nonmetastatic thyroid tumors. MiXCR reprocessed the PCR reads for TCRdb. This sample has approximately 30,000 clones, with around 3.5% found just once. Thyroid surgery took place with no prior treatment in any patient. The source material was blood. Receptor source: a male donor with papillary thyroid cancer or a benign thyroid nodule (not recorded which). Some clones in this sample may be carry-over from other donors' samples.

In DNA, the CDR3 is TGCAGTGCTAGAGTGAGACATGGCTACACCTTC. Its translation is CSARVRHGYTF. This chain connects TRBV20-1 to TRBJ1-2; no reliable D call. The CDR3 is 11 residues long. Trimming cost V 1 base and J 6 bases, with 6 bases left between them. Germline CDR1 DFQATT, CDR2 SNEGSKA (reference sequence).

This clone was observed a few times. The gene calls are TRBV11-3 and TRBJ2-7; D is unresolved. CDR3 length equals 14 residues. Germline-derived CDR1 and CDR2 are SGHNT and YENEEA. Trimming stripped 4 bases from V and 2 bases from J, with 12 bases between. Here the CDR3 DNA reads TGTGCCAGCAGCTCCCGAACCCTCCCCTACGAGCAGTACTTC. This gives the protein CASSSRTLPYEQYF. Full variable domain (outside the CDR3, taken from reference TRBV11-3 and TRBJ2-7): EAGVVQSPRYKIIEKKQPVAFWCNPISGHNTLYWYLQNLGQGPELLIRYENEEAVDDSQLPKDRFSAERLKGVDSTLKIQPAELGDSAVYLCASSSRTLPYEQYFGPGTRLTVT.

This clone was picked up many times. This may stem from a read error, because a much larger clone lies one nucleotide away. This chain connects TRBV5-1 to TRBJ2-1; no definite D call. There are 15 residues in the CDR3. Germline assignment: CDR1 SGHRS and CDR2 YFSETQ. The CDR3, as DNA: TGCGCCAGCAGCTTGGGGTCCCGGGCCTCCAATGGGCAGTTCTTC. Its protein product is CASSLGSRASNGQFF.

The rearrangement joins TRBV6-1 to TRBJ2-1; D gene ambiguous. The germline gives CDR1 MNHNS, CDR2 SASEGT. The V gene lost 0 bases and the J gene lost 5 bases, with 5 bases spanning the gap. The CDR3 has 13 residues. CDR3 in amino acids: CASSEAGHNEQFF. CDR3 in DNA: TGTGCCAGCAGTGAAGCTGGTCACAATGAGCAGTTCTTC.

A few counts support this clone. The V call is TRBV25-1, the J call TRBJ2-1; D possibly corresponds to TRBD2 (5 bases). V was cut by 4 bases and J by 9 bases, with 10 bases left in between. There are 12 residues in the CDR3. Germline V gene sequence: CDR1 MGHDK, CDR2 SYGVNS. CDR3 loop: CASSASGVEQFF. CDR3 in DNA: TGTGCCAGCAGTGCCTCCGGGGTTGAGCAGTTCTTC.

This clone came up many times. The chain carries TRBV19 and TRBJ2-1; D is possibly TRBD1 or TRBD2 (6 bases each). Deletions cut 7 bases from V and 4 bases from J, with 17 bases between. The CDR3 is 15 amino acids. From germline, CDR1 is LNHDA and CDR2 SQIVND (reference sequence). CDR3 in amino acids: CASTILGGRYNEQFF. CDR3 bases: TGTGCCAGTACCATACTAGGGGGGCGATACAATGAGCAGTTCTTC.

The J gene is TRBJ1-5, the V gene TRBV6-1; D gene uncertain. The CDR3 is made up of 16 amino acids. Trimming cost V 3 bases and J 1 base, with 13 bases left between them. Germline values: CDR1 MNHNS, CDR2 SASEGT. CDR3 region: CASSEETWRSNQPQHF. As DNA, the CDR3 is TGTGCCAGCAGTGAGGAGACCTGGAGAAGCAATCAGCCCCAGCATTTT.

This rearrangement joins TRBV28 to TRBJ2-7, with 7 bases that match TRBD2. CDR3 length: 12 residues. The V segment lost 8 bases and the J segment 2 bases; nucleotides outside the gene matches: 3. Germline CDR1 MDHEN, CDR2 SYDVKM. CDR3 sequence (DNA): TGTGCCAGCCGCGGGGGTACCTACGAGCAGTACTTC. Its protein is CASRGGTYEQYF.

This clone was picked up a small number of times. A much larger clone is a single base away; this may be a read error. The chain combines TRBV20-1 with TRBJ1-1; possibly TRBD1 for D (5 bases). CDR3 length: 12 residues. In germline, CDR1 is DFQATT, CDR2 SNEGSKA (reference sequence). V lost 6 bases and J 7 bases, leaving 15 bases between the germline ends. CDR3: CSALRGADEAFF. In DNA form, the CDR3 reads TGCAGTGCCCTTAGAGGGGCGGATGAAGCTTTCTTT.

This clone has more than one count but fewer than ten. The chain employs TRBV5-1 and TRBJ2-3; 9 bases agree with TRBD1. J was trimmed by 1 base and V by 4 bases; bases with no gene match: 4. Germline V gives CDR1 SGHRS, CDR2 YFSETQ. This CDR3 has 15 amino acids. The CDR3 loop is CASSPRTGGTDTQYF. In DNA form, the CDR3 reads TGCGCCAGCAGCCCCCGGACAGGGGGCACAGATACGCAGTATTTT.

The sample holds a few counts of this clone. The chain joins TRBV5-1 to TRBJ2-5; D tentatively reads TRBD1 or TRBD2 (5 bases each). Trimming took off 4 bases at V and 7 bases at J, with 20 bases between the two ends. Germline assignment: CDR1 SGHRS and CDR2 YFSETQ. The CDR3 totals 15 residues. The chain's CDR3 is CASSEGPNLRATQYF. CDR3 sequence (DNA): TGCGCCAGCAGCGAGGGACCCAATCTAAGAGCGACCCAGTACTTC.

This chain's CDR3 is CASSNLDTQYF. In DNA, the CDR3 is TGCGCCAGCAGCAACCTTGATACGCAGTATTTT. The chain is built from TRBV5-1 and TRBJ2-3; no clear D. Germline CDR1 reads SGHRS; CDR2 reads YFSETQ. V lost 4 bases and J lost 6, with 6 bases in between. The CDR3 is made up of 11 amino acids.

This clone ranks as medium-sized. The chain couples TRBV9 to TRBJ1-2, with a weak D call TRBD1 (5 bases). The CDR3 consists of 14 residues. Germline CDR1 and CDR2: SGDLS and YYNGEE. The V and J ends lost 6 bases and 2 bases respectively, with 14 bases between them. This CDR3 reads CASNRGGENYGYTF. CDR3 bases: TGTGCCAGCAACCGAGGAGGGGAGAACTATGGCTACACCTTC.

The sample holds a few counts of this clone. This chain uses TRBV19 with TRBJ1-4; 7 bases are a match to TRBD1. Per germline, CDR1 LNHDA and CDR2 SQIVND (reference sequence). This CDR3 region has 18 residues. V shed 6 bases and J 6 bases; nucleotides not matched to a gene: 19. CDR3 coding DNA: TGTGCCAGTAGCCTCGGACGGAGCAGGGGGGAGGTTGATGAAAAACTGTTTTTT. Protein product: CASSLGRSRGEVDEKLFF.

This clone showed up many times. This CDR3 is CRAQYSTDTQYF. In DNA, the CDR3 is TGCAGGGCCCAGTACAGCACAGATACGCAGTATTTT. The chain couples TRBV20-1 to TRBJ2-3; D remains ambiguous. CDR1 and CDR2 (germline): DFQATT, SNEGSKA (reference sequence). CDR3 length: 12 amino acids.

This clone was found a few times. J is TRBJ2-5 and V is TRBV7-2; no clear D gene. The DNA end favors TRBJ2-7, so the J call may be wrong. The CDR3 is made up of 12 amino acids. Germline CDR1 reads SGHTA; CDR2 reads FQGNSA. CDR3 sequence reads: CASSLLMGEQYF. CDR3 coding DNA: TGTGCCAGCAGCTTACTTATGGGCGAGCAGTACTTC.

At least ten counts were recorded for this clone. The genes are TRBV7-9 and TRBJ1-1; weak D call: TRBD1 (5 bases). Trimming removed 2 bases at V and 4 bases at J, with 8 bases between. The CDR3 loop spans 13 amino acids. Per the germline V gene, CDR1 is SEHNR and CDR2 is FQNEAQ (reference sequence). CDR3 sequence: CASSLQGGTEAFF. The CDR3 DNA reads TGTGCCAGCAGCTTACAGGGCGGCACTGAAGCTTTCTTT.